This TCR beta chain came from a study of T cells in Graves' hyperthyroidism and ophthalmopathy (dated by TCRdb to about 2019). Study-wide context: Peripheral blood samples were taken at initial diagnosis, before any treatment was given. To identify TCR V-J signatures that set the groups apart, the researchers used a discovery cohort of 90 to 100 patients, made up of roughly 45 with Graves' ophthalmopathy and some 55 with stable Graves' hyperthyroidism. Whether ophthalmopathy could be predicted prospectively was tested in an independent validation cohort made up of roughly 20 hyperthyroidism patients plus 17 patients who later progressed to ophthalmopathy. The 75 to 100 discovery patients were randomly split 7:3 into training and test sets. In addition, the study compared T-cell repertoires in thyroid tissue and in blood from roughly 6 Graves' hyperthyroidism patients. After sampling, hyperthyroidism patients received methimazole starting at 30 mg daily, and ophthalmopathy patients received high-dose intravenous methylprednisolone. TCR Vbeta CDR3 sequencing of 130 to 150 peripheral blood samples (over 40 ophthalmopathy, about 80 hyperthyroidism and approximately 17 progressor patients) is reported in the paper.

Via the germline V gene (reference sequence), CDR1 is DFQATT and CDR2 SNEGSKA. V and J are trimmed by 5 bases and 1 base, and the gene matches miss 8 bases of the junction. The CDR3 goes from the cysteine to the phenylalanine over 15 residues. CDR3 DNA is the only sequence kept; it has 45 bases, read in frame from the first base. Ophthalmopathy patients had moderately to severely active disease, with a Clinical Activity Score of 3 or more, a NOSPECS grade of 4 or more, and a disease duration of less than 3 months. Patients with uncontrolled infections, other autoimmune diseases, pregnancy or lactation were excluded. Clinical symptoms, serum thyroxine and TRAb, thyroid ultrasound, and orbital computed tomography formed the basis for the diagnoses. PBMCs were separated from 10 ml of fresh peripheral blood using Ficoll-Paque density gradient centrifugation. Total RNA was extracted using Trizol reagent, and RNA quality was assessed on an Agilent 2100 Bioanalyzer.

On this clonotype: This clone's antigen is unknown. Nothing much larger sits one base from this clone, and base qualities are not available.

Amplification of TCR beta CDR3 regions was carried out from RNA transcripts. For the first round of RT-PCR on the TCR CDR3, the HTBI primer set was used together with the Qiagen OneStep RT-PCR kit. Libraries were constructed in a second round of multiplex PCR, after which size selection and purification were performed. The libraries were sequenced on an Illumina HiSeq2000 using paired-end 100 bp reads. Per the authors' processing: SOAPnuke was used to process the raw data, with reads discarded if the reads contained adapters or uncalled bases, had a mean Phred below 15, or lacked an exact constant-primer or identifier match. High-quality paired reads were merged using COPE v1.2.5, and each unique nucleotide sequence was defined as a clonotype. Clonotypes were aligned to IMGT TRBV, TRBD and TRBJ reference segments using MiTCR v1.1. The analysis included only V-J combinations with a frequency above 0.0001, which together covered 99% to 99.2% of the repertoires. The TCS score was defined as F50 (clonal expansion) divided by E x V (chaos), with BLOSUM62-based TCRdist calculated between CDR3 peptides within each V-J. Welch's t-statistics and random forest reduced 500 to 650 V-J features to roughly 13, which were used in a naive Bayes classifier (R e1071). TCRdb trimmed public reads at Q25 via fastp, called clones via MiXCR and kept in-frame beta chains. CDR3 protein sequences are deduplicated, and each keeps its most common genes and DNA. The V and J calls and clone size come from TCRdb's table, not from the authors' own analysis. Here the sample has about 640,000 distinct CDR3 sequences; around 21% occur a single time. About 34% of the sample goes to the ten largest clones.

The research as a whole found: During validation, the model predicted progression to ophthalmopathy a median of approximately six months ahead of onset, with 70.59% sensitivity and less than 85% specificity. Ophthalmopathy was separated from stable hyperthyroidism by a 13 V-J signature model, with approximately 90% sensitivity and approximately 81% specificity obtained in cross-validation and 80%/75% obtained in testing. Sample size was not statistically predetermined, and blinding of investigators to group allocation was not performed. Most expanded thyroid clonotypes (frequency above 0.001) were also detected in blood, suggesting blood repertoires may reflect thyroid immune responses.

Sample: blood. The source is a man younger than 40 with Graves' ophthalmopathy. The chain couples TRBV20-1 to TRBJ2-3; 8 bases in the middle match TRBD2. The DNA is TGCAGTGCTCCCCTAGCGGGTCGACGCACAGATACGCAGTATTTT. This sequence encodes CSAPLAGRRTDTQYF.